This T cell receptor (beta chain) was recovered during a study of blood T cell repertoires in COVID-19 (dated by TCRdb to the early 2020s). The study in broad terms: Samples covering the acute and convalescent phases of COVID-19 were provided by collaborators in the United States, Italy and Spain. The material from the prospective study consisted of cDNA or gDNA derived from T cells, B-cell-depleted T cells, or PBMCs. The dataset comprised deeply sampled blood TCRbeta repertoires from subjects exposed to, actively infected with, or recovered from COVID-19. A freely available public database, intended as a resource for researchers studying the immune response to SARS-CoV-2, is where the repertoires were released. The samples were drawn from the first 160 participants of the ongoing ImmuneRACE study and from more than 1,000 subjects provided by 6 global collaborators. A de-identified subject ID, COVID-19 status, age in years and sex were almost always included in the sample metadata. HLA class I and class II types, where available, came from metadata supplied by the sample provider rather than from assay-based typing. The study at large found these results: Clinical and demographic metadata were provided uncurated, with the amount varying by source and participant.

The immunoSEQ Assay, a bias-controlled multiplex PCR, was used to amplify TCRbeta CDR3 regions from genomic DNA. In the authors' own workflow: The number of nucleated cells in each sample was estimated from the amplification of reference gene primers within the assay. To quantify the absolute abundance of each unique TCRbeta CDR3 rearrangement, sequence reads were collapsed and filtered. Productive Simpson clonality was computed per sample as the square root of Simpson's diversity index over productive rearrangements. Here the immuneACCESS table is served through TCRdb, limited to in-frame sequences with V and J called. Missing clones are a known gap in these copies; in checked studies unresolved V genes cover under half, and the rest lacks a known reason. V and J calls and clone size are copied from that table; D and trimming were computed from the DNA. The table for this sample lists over 50,000 clones; 60% to 85% of them were counted only once. The ten largest clones represent under 15% of the sample.

Each collaborating institution followed its own protocols to collect whole blood in K2EDTA tubes. For TCRbeta analysis, collaborators shipped samples in one of three forms: frozen whole blood, isolated PBMCs, or DNA extracted from either of those sample types. This clone has a handful of counts. Its binding antigen is unknown. No much larger clone is present one base from it, and per-base qualities are unavailable. Sequencing input: peripheral blood. The receptor was isolated from a human donor with active or convalescent COVID-19. The donor label of this sample is uncertain.

The CDR3 sequence is CASSLAQGHSGNTIYF. The DNA is as follows: TGTGCCAGCAGCTTGGCCCAGGGACACTCTGGAAACACCATATATTTT. The V and J genes are TRBV5-6 and TRBJ1-3, and TRBD1 may be the D gene, going by 6 matching bases. V loses 0 bases of germline sequence and J loses 0 bases, and the interval between the two ends is 10 bases. For CDR1 and CDR2, the germline V gene lists SGHDT and YYEEEE. The cysteine opens and the phenylalanine closes a CDR3 of 16 amino acids. Here the CDR3 DNA is all that survives: 48 bases in frame from base 1.